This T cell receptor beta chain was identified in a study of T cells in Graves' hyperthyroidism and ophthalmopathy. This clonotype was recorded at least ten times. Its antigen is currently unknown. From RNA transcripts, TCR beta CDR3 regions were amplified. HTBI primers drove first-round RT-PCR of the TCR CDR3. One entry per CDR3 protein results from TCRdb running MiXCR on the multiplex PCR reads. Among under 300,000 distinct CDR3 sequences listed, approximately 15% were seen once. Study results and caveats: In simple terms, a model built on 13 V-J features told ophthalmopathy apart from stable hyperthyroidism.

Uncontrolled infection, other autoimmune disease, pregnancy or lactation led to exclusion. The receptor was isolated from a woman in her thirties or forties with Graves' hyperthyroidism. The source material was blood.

In nucleotides, the CDR3 is TGCAGCGTAGGGGCGAGCAATCAGCCCCAGCATTTT. This codes for CSVGASNQPQHF. The rearrangement joins TRBV29-1 to TRBJ1-5; the D gene is possibly TRBD1 (5 bases). CDR3 length equals 12 residues. The V gene's germline CDR1 is SQVTM and CDR2 ANQGSEA. The germline V and J ends were trimmed by 6 bases and 1 base, with 7 bases remaining between them.